The 6 T cell receptor beta chains presented below share a single source sample, sequenced in a study of blood T cell repertoires in COVID-19. TCRdb's copy holds only in-frame clones and misses some; the assay was immunoSEQ multiplex PCR. The table lists 300,000 or so clones, around 87% of them singletons. The sequenced sample was peripheral blood. The receptors here all came from a middle-aged woman who had recovered from COVID-19.

The CDR3 sequence: CASSVALGARDNSPLHF. The CDR3 nucleotides read TGTGCCAGCAGCGTAGCTCTAGGGGCACGGGATAATTCACCCCTCCACTTT. V is TRBV9 and J is TRBJ1-6, with a tentative D call TRBD1 (5 bases). This CDR3 is 17 amino acids long. Germline CDR1 and CDR2: SGDLS and YYNGEE. V lost 0 bases and J lost 5, with 15 bases in between.

This clone was observed a single time. J is TRBJ2-3 and V is TRBV12-5; weak D call: TRBD1 (5 bases). V was trimmed by 0 bases and J by 7 bases, leaving 20 bases between them. The V gene's germline CDR1 is LGHNT and CDR2 FRNRAP. There are 17 residues in the CDR3. The CDR3 reads CASGLVRQGLDPYTQYF. CDR3 bases: TGTGCTAGTGGTTTGGTACGTCAGGGCCTAGACCCCTATACGCAGTATTTT.

The chain carries TRBV4-3 and TRBJ1-4; D not certain. This CDR3 comprises 19 residues. V lost 0 bases and J lost 0, with 17 bases in between. Per the germline V gene, CDR1 is LGHNA and CDR2 is YSLEER. CDR3 nucleotide sequence: TGCGCCAGCAGCCAAGACCCGCCGTGGGGAGGCGCAACTAATGAAAAACTGTTTTTT. Its protein product is CASSQDPPWGGATNEKLFF.

In nucleotides, the CDR3 is TGCGCCAGCAGCCAAGACTGGCTTACCAATGAGCAGTTCTTC. Its translation: CASSQDWLTNEQFF. The gene calls are TRBV4-1 and TRBJ2-1, with unresolved D. The CDR3 spans 14 residues. Germline loops: CDR1 MGHRA, CDR2 YSYEKL. V was trimmed by 0 bases and J by 6 bases, leaving 9 bases between them.

This chain uses TRBV5-5 with TRBJ1-4, with D maybe TRBD1 (6 bases). Trimming removed 2 bases from V and 0 bases from J, with 14 bases in between. CDR3 length: 17 amino acids. The germline gives CDR1 SGHKS, CDR2 YYEKEE (reference sequence). In DNA, the CDR3 is TGTGCCAGCAGCTTCCTGTCTACAGGGTCAACTAATGAAAAACTGTTTTTT. Translated, it gives CASSFLSTGSTNEKLFF.

The genes are TRBV2 and TRBJ1-2; possibly TRBD1 for D (6 bases). CDR3 length: 13 amino acids. Per the germline V gene, CDR1 is SNHLY and CDR2 is FYNNEI. Between the trimmed V and J ends, which lost 3 bases and 7 bases, there was a span of 12 bases. For the CDR3, the DNA is TGTGCCAGCAGTGAGTACAGGGACGGTGGCTACACCTTC. It translates to CASSEYRDGGYTF.